Below are 30 T cell receptor beta chains sequenced from a single sample in a study of blood T cell repertoires in COVID-19. Libraries were prepared by immunoSEQ multiplex PCR; TCRdb keeps only in-frame clonotypes and omits some of them. The table has under 250,000 clones, roughly 85% seen once. Specimen: peripheral blood. The receptors were sampled from a man aged 45-65 years with COVID-19, enrolled during active disease.

This CDR3 reads CASSLAAGVSTEAFF. CDR3 nucleotide sequence: TGCGCCAGCAGCTTGGCCGCGGGGGTGAGCACTGAAGCTTTCTTT. The chain recombines TRBV5-1 with TRBJ1-1; maybe TRBD1 (5 bases). The CDR3 loop spans 15 amino acids. Between the trimmed V and J ends, which lost 0 bases and 4 bases, there was a span of 13 bases. Per the germline V gene, CDR1 is SGHRS and CDR2 is YFSETQ.

The chain has TRBV7-8 and TRBJ1-1; D is perhaps TRBD1 (5 bases). CDR3 size: 15 residues. The V end was cut by 0 bases, the J end by 0 bases, with 8 bases between. Germline loops: CDR1 SGHVS, CDR2 FQNEAQ. The DNA for the CDR3 is TGTGCCAGCAGCTTAGCGGGCAGGGTGAACACTGAAGCTTTCTTT. Translated, it gives CASSLAGRVNTEAFF.

The rearrangement links TRBV19 to TRBJ2-3; 9 bases line up with TRBD2. Trimming at V came to 7 bases and at J to 3 bases, leaving 14 bases not matched to a gene. The CDR3 length is 17 residues. Germline CDR1 LNHDA, CDR2 SQIVND (reference sequence). Here the CDR3 DNA reads TGTGCCAGTACTGGGAGACCTACGGGACTAGCTACAGATACGCAGTATTTT. The encoded protein is CASTGRPTGLATDTQYF.

This clone was picked up a small number of times. The chain combines TRBV27 with TRBJ1-6, with D hard to call. Trimming cost V 0 bases and J 3 bases, with 6 bases left between them. The CDR3 sequence is 15 residues long. Germline V CDR1 and CDR2: MNHEY, SMNVEV (reference sequence). The CDR3 here is CASSLSRSYNSPLHF. CDR3 nucleotides: TGTGCCAGCAGTTTATCGCGGAGCTATAATTCACCCCTCCACTTT.

This rearrangement joins TRBV19 to TRBJ1-2, with 9 bases aligning to TRBD1. This CDR3 comprises 13 residues. Germline V lookup: CDR1 LNHDA, CDR2 SQIVND (reference sequence). V dropped 6 bases and J dropped 3; count of bases not matched to a gene: 2. CDR3: CASRDRGDYGYTF. The CDR3 DNA is TGTGCCAGTAGGGACAGGGGTGACTATGGCTACACCTTC.

This chain uses TRBV28 with TRBJ2-1; D perhaps matches TRBD2 (5 bases). CDR3 size: 16 residues. V was cut by 5 bases and J by 8 bases, with 22 bases left in between. The germline gives CDR1 MDHEN, CDR2 SYDVKM. CDR3: CASSSVWGVGTYEQFF. CDR3 sequence (DNA): TGTGCCAGCAGTAGCGTCTGGGGAGTGGGCACGTATGAGCAGTTCTTC.

The V call is TRBV2, the J call TRBJ2-3, with a weak D call TRBD1 (6 bases). The CDR3 consists of 12 residues. In germline, CDR1 is SNHLY, CDR2 FYNNEI. V lost 7 bases and J 4 bases, leaving 9 bases between the germline ends. The CDR3 bases are TGTGCCAGCAATTGGGGGCCAGATACGCAGTATTTT. The encoded protein is CASNWGPDTQYF.

This chain joins TRBV5-4 and TRBJ2-2; weak D call: TRBD1 (8 bases). The V and J ends lost 2 bases and 6 bases respectively, with 11 bases between them. Germline CDR1 is SGHNT and CDR2 is YYREEE (reference sequence). The CDR3 has 14 amino acids. The CDR3 spells CASSFTGGAGELFF. CDR3 in DNA: TGTGCCAGCAGCTTTACAGGGGGGGCCGGGGAGCTGTTTTTT.

The chain has TRBV5-1 and TRBJ2-1; TRBD1 agrees at 8 bases. This CDR3 comprises 15 residues. V was pared by 4 bases and J by 0 bases, with 3 bases of the junction left unmatched. Germline lookup yields CDR1 SGHRS and CDR2 YFSETQ. The CDR3 reads CASSRDRSSYNEQFF. The CDR3 region has the DNA TGCGCCAGCAGCCGGGACAGGAGCTCCTACAATGAGCAGTTCTTC.

V usage is TRBV9 and J usage is TRBJ1-4; TRBD1 agrees at 7 bases. This CDR3 has 15 amino acids. The V gene's germline CDR1 is SGDLS and CDR2 YYNGEE. J was trimmed by 8 bases and V by 4 bases; bases with no gene match: 11. CDR3 DNA sequence: TGTGCCAGCAGCCTAGGTCGACAGGGTCGGGAAAAACTGTTTTTT. Residues: CASSLGRQGREKLFF.

The genes are TRBV6-5 and TRBJ2-5; TRBD1 is a possible D gene (6 bases). Germline CDR1 is MNHEY and CDR2 is SVGAGI. Between the trimmed V and J ends, which lost 11 bases and 2 bases, there was a span of 18 bases. The CDR3 is 14 amino acids. In DNA, the CDR3 is TGTGCCGGGACGGGGACACTAGAGCAAGAGACCCAGTACTTC. It translates to CAGTGTLEQETQYF.

The chain combines TRBV4-2 with TRBJ2-5; no reliable D call. The germline V gene encodes CDR1 LGHNA and CDR2 YNFKEQ. The CDR3 totals 13 residues. Trimming shortened V by 4 bases and J by 2 bases, and 8 bases separated the two germline ends. The CDR3 protein is CASSLKMQETQYF. For the CDR3, the DNA is TGTGCCAGCAGCCTTAAAATGCAAGAGACCCAGTACTTC.

V gene TRBV15 combines with J gene TRBJ2-5; 8 bases map to TRBD2. The CDR3 runs 16 residues. V lost 5 bases, J lost 5 bases, and 13 bases stayed unmatched. Germline assignment: CDR1 LNHNV and CDR2 YYDKDF (reference sequence). The CDR3 loop reads CATSSYSGAALETQYF. The CDR3 DNA reads TGTGCCACCAGCTCATATAGCGGGGCAGCTCTGGAGACCCAGTACTTC.

The V and J genes are TRBV6-5 and TRBJ1-1, with unresolved D. Germline V gene data show CDR1 as MNHEY and CDR2 as SVGAGI. V was clipped by 4 bases and J by 3 bases, with 15 bases between them. The CDR3 runs 15 residues. In DNA form, the CDR3 reads TGTGCCAGCAGTTCACTGGCGGGGTGGGACACTGAAGCTTTCTTT. Protein product: CASSSLAGWDTEAFF.

The sample holds one count of this clone. The chain carries TRBV13 and TRBJ1-1; 9 bases align to TRBD1. V lost 0 bases and J lost 6; bases outside the gene matches: 2. The CDR3 has 14 residues. The V gene's germline CDR1 is PRHDT and CDR2 FYEKMQ (reference sequence). The DNA for the CDR3 is TGTGCCAGCAGCTTAGGCGACAGGGGGTCTGAAGCTTTCTTT. Translated: CASSLGDRGSEAFF.

The J gene is TRBJ2-7, the V gene TRBV19, with 11 bases aligning to TRBD2. Trimming at V came to 6 bases and at J to 3 bases, leaving 4 bases not matched to a gene. Germline CDR1 and CDR2: LNHDA and SQIVND (reference sequence). The CDR3 spans 14 residues. The CDR3 here is CASSITSGGYEQYF. CDR3 DNA sequence: TGTGCCAGTAGCATTACTAGCGGGGGCTACGAGCAGTACTTC.

The chain combines TRBV12-3 or TRBV12-4 with TRBJ1-2, with a possible D match to TRBD1 (5 bases). V shed 7 bases and J shed 6 bases, with 12 bases lying between them. The CDR3 is made up of 12 amino acids. CDR3 amino acids: CASTGRGDGYTF. CDR3 in DNA: TGTGCCAGCACGGGACGGGGGGATGGCTACACCTTC.

The chain links TRBV9 to TRBJ1-6; D uncertain. From germline, CDR1 is SGDLS and CDR2 YYNGEE. The ends were cut back, 0 bases at V and 0 bases at J, with 10 bases in the middle. This CDR3 region has 17 residues. The CDR3 sequence is CASSVAETSSYNSPLHF. CDR3 nucleotides: TGTGCCAGCAGCGTAGCAGAGACAAGCTCCTATAATTCACCCCTCCACTTT.

This clone has a single count. This chain links TRBV5-4 with TRBJ2-2, with 8 bases fitting TRBD1. The V gene's germline CDR1 is SGHNT and CDR2 YYREEE (reference sequence). With V trimmed by 0 bases and J by 5 bases, 9 bases remained unmatched. CDR3 length equals 17 residues. CDR3 loop: CASSLGTGNIITGELFF. For the CDR3, the DNA is TGTGCCAGCAGCTTGGGGACAGGGAATATAATAACCGGGGAGCTGTTTTTT. Together with reference TRBV5-4 and TRBJ2-2, the CDR3 gives the full variable domain: ETGVTQSPTHLIKTRGQQVTLRCSSQSGHNTVSWYQQALGQGPQFIFQYYREEENGRGNFPPRFSGLQFPNYSSELNVNALELDDSALYLCASSLGTGNIITGELFFGEGSRLTVL.

This chain links TRBV3-1 (or the pseudogene TRBV3-2) with TRBJ1-2, with 7 bases aligning to TRBD1. This CDR3 region has 13 residues. The germline CDR1 and CDR2 sequences are LGHDT and YNNKEL (reference sequence). The ends lost 8 bases at V and 13 bases at J; junction bases unmatched: 16. CDR3 DNA sequence: TGTGCCAGCGCACAAGGGGTGGCAGGGGGTTGCACCTTC. This encodes CASAQGVAGGCTF.

In regard to this clone: Relative to the germline gene, one junction end is altered; a read error may explain this. This sequence joins TRBV6-6 and TRBJ2-4, with D possibly TRBD1 on 7 matching bases. This CDR3 is built from 13 residues. Germline V CDR1 and CDR2: MNHNY, SVGAGI (reference sequence). CDR3 residues: CASRGLRGQGQDF. The CDR3, as DNA: TGTGCCAGCAGAGGACTAAGGGGGCAGGGTCAAGACTTC.

This clone was counted a few times. The chain has TRBV2 and TRBJ2-2; D remains ambiguous. CDR1 and CDR2 from the germline V gene are SNHLY and FYNNEI. The CDR3 consists of 14 residues. V was shortened by 8 bases and J by 4 bases, with 14 bases between the two germline ends. CDR3 residues: CASYGATVTGELFF. For the CDR3, the DNA is TGTGCCAGCTACGGAGCTACGGTCACCGGGGAGCTGTTTTTT.

In DNA, the CDR3 is TGTGCCAGCAGTTTCGCCGCTTCCAGAGGAGGTACGCAGTATTTT. It encodes CASSFAASRGGTQYF. The genes are TRBV11-1 and TRBJ2-3, with D possibly TRBD2 on 5 matching bases. The germline V gene has CDR1 SGHAT and CDR2 FQDESV (reference sequence). V lost 6 bases and J lost 8, with 21 bases in between. This CDR3 is 15 amino acids long. Full variable domain (outside the CDR3, taken from reference TRBV11-1 and TRBJ2-3): EAEVAQSPRYKITEKSQAVAFWCDPISGHATLYWYRQILGQGPELLVQFQDESVVDDSQLPKDRFSAERLKGVDSTLKIQPAELGDSAMYLCASSFAASRGGTQYFGPGTRLTVL.

This clone appeared once. The gene calls are TRBV18 and TRBJ2-5; D unclear. Between the trimmed V and J ends, which lost 2 bases and 3 bases, there was a span of 10 bases. In germline, CDR1 is KGHSH, CDR2 LQKENI. The CDR3 runs to 14 residues. CDR3 loop: CASSPGLPKETQYF. CDR3 sequence (DNA): TGTGCCAGCTCACCAGGCCTTCCCAAAGAGACCCAGTACTTC.

The V and J genes are TRBV27 and TRBJ2-3, with 8 bases matching TRBD2. J gave up 3 bases and V 3 bases, and 5 bases lay outside the gene matches. The germline CDR1 and CDR2 sequences are MNHEY and SMNVEV (reference sequence). The CDR3 covers 15 residues. CDR3 DNA sequence: TGTGCCAGCAGTTTGAATCAGCGGGGGACAGATACGCAGTATTTT. It yields the protein CASSLNQRGTDTQYF.

The chain uses TRBV6-4 and TRBJ2-3, with a tentative D call TRBD1 (6 bases). This CDR3 is 16 amino acids long. Trimming shortened V by 0 bases and J by 8 bases, and 18 bases separated the two germline ends. Germline V gene data show CDR1 as MRHNA and CDR2 as SNTAGT. The CDR3 DNA is TGTGCCAGCAGTGACTCCAGGGGCAGTCTCGCGCCTACGCAGTATTTT. Translating it yields CASSDSRGSLAPTQYF.

The rearrangement uses TRBV27 and TRBJ2-5; 7 bases fit TRBD1. This CDR3 is 18 amino acids long. Germline V gene data show CDR1 as MNHEY and CDR2 as SMNVEV (reference sequence). Germline trimming cut 0 bases from V and 2 bases from J; bases unmatched to any gene: 12. CDR3 region: CASSLSRVRTGLQETQYF. Here the CDR3 DNA reads TGTGCCAGCAGTTTATCGAGAGTTAGGACAGGCCTACAAGAGACCCAGTACTTC.

The V call is TRBV6-5, the J call TRBJ2-3; weak D call: TRBD2 (7 bases). V lost 7 bases and J lost 4, with 12 bases in between. The CDR3 contains 13 residues. Germline CDR1 reads MNHEY; CDR2 reads SVGAGI. As DNA, the CDR3 is TGTGCCAGCAAGGCGGGGGCTGCAGATACGCAGTATTTT. It specifies CASKAGAADTQYF.

This clone came up a few times. The chain links TRBV5-8 to TRBJ1-2; 10 nucleotides agree with TRBD1. The CDR3 loop spans 13 amino acids. The V and J ends lost 4 bases and 7 bases, in that order; junction bases with no gene match: 4. Germline V gene sequence: CDR1 SGHTS, CDR2 YDEGEE. The CDR3 loop is CASSPRTGGGYTF. Here the CDR3 DNA reads TGTGCCAGCAGCCCCAGGACAGGGGGTGGCTACACCTTC. Variable domain in full (rest from reference TRBV5-8 and TRBJ1-2): EAGVTQSPTHLIKTRGQQATLRCSPISGHTSVYWYQQALGLGLQFLLWYDEGEERNRGNFPPRFSGRQFPNYSSELNVNALELEDSALYLCASSPRTGGGYTFGSGTRLTVV.

The genes are TRBV5-4 and TRBJ2-5; 8 bases line up with TRBD1. The CDR3 contains 14 residues. After removal of 4 bases from V and 5 bases from J, the junction contained 7 bases not matched to a gene. CDR1 is SGHNT and CDR2 is YYREEE in the germline V gene (reference sequence). The CDR3 here is CASSQTGAKETQYF. The CDR3 DNA reads TGTGCCAGCAGCCAGACAGGGGCGAAGGAGACCCAGTACTTC.